Listed below are T cell receptor beta chains from one sample, sequenced in a study of technical replicates of blood from a few donors. Produced via immunoSEQ multiplex PCR; TCRdb's table is partial and in-frame only. This table has 68,000 or so clones, roughly 92% appearing once. The material sequenced was PBMCs. The origin of the receptors is a human donor in good health. Some clones in this sample may be carry-over from other donors' samples. Each CDR3 is given with its conserved first and last residue. D genes are given only for firm matches.

v_gene: TRBV19
d_gene: -
j_gene: TRBJ1-5
CDR3aa: CASSTPSGRGNQPQHF
CDR3nt: TGTGCCAGTAGTACCCCCTCAGGGAGGGGAAATCAGCCCCAGCATTTT

v_gene: TRBV4-2
d_gene: -
j_gene: TRBJ2-7
CDR3aa: CASSQGGVGASSYEQYF
CDR3nt: TGTGCCAGCAGCCAAGGGGGGGTTGGGGCCAGCTCCTACGAGCAGTACTTC

v_gene: TRBV6-1
d_gene: -
j_gene: TRBJ2-3
CDR3aa: CASPRSGEMTDTQYF
CDR3nt: TGTGCCAGTCCGAGGTCGGGGGAGATGACAGATACGCAGTATTTT

v_gene: TRBV9
d_gene: -
j_gene: TRBJ2-5
CDR3aa: CASSVGRAQETQYF
CDR3nt: TGTGCCAGCAGCGTAGGGCGGGCCCAAGAGACCCAGTACTTC

v_gene: TRBV7-6
d_gene: TRBD1
j_gene: TRBJ2-7
CDR3aa: CASSTSSGQGVYEQYF
CDR3nt: TGTGCCAGCAGCACTAGTAGTGGACAGGGTGTGTACGAGCAGTACTTC

v_gene: TRBV7-2
d_gene: -
j_gene: TRBJ2-4
CDR3aa: CASSEGLAKNIQYF
CDR3nt: TGTGCCAGCAGTGAGGGACTAGCCAAAAACATTCAGTACTTC

v_gene: TRBV13
d_gene: TRBD1
j_gene: TRBJ1-2
CDR3aa: CASSLGTGGTKGYTF
CDR3nt: TGTGCCAGCAGCTTAGGTACAGGGGGAACGAAAGGCTACACCTTC

v_gene: TRBV19
d_gene: -
j_gene: TRBJ2-2
CDR3aa: CASNGFGELFF
CDR3nt: TGTGCCAGTAACGGGTTCGGGGAGCTGTTTTTT

v_gene: TRBV6-6
d_gene: -
j_gene: TRBJ1-5
CDR3aa: CASQVSNQPQHF
CDR3nt: TGTGCCAGCCAGGTTAGCAATCAGCCCCAGCATTTT

v_gene: TRBV19
d_gene: -
j_gene: TRBJ1-2
CDR3aa: CASSTGYGYTF
CDR3nt: TGTGCCAGTAGCACGGGCTATGGCTACACCTTC

v_gene: TRBV27
d_gene: TRBD2
j_gene: TRBJ2-7
CDR3aa: CASSPTGLAGVKEQYF
CDR3nt: TGTGCCAGCAGTCCCACCGGACTAGCGGGAGTAAAGGAGCAGTACTTC

v_gene: TRBV6-5
d_gene: -
j_gene: TRBJ2-7
CDR3aa: CASSYSPGSYEQYF
CDR3nt: TGTGCCAGCAGTTACTCGCCAGGGTCCTACGAGCAGTACTTC

v_gene: TRBV10-3
d_gene: TRBD1
j_gene: TRBJ1-3
CDR3aa: CAIRGTGSGNTIYF
CDR3nt: TGTGCCATCAGGGGGACAGGCTCTGGAAACACCATATATTTT